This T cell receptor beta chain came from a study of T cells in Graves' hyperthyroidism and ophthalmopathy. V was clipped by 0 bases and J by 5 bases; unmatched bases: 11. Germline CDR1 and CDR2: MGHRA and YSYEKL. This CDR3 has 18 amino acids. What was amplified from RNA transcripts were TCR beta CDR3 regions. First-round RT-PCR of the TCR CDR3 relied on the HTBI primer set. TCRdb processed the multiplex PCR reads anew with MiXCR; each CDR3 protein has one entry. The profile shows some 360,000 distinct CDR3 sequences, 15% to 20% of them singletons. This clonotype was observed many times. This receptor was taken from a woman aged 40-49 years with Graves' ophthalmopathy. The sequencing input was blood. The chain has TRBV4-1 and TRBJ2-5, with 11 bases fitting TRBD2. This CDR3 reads CASSQEPPASGGWETQYF. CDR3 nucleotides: TGCGCCAGCAGCCAAGAACCGCCCGCTAGCGGGGGGTGGGAGACCCAGTACTTC.